The 24 T cell receptor beta chains presented below share a single source sample, sequenced in a study of regulatory T cells in long-lasting Graves disease. iRepertoire HTBI primers and Arm-PCR of CDR3 regions built TCR beta libraries. One entry per CDR3 protein, called by TCRdb with MiXCR from the multiplex PCR reads. The sample has fewer than 450,000 distinct CDR3 sequences, around 21% seen once. Time point in this sample: persistent/refractory GD, antithyroid drugs over 5 years with positive TRAb. PBMCs provided the RNA from which the TCR library was made. Source: peripheral blood mononuclear cells (PBMCs), taken when the disease was refractory, from a patient treated with antithyroid drugs. These receptors were taken from a female donor with Graves disease.

This clonotype was picked up many times. The CDR3 sequence: CASSISGLSSYEQYF. As DNA, the CDR3 is TGTGCCAGCAGCATTAGCGGTCTGAGCTCCTACGAGCAGTACTTC. The chain uses TRBV7-9 and TRBJ2-7; D perhaps matches TRBD2 (6 bases). V was clipped by 5 bases and J by 0 bases, with 14 bases between them. The CDR3 contains 15 residues. CDR1 and CDR2 (germline): SEHNR, FQNEAQ (reference sequence).

This clonotype was seen more than once but under ten times. V is TRBV4-1 and J is TRBJ2-7; no clear D. The CDR3 loop spans 14 amino acids. Trimming left V 1 base short and J 2 bases short, with 9 bases between. Germline assignment: CDR1 MGHRA and CDR2 YSYEKL. CDR3 protein: CASSQGDTAYEQYF. DNA of the CDR3: TGCGCCAGCAGCCAAGGAGACACGGCCTACGAGCAGTACTTC.

In this sample, this clonotype turned up a few times. The chain combines TRBV18 with TRBJ1-1; D is possibly TRBD1 (5 bases). The germline gives CDR1 KGHSH, CDR2 LQKENI. V lost 6 bases to trimming and J lost 4 bases, with 15 bases between them. CDR3 size: 14 residues. The CDR3 spells CASSPVGVGTEAFF. CDR3 DNA sequence: TGTGCCAGCTCCCCGGTGGGGGTTGGCACTGAAGCTTTCTTT.

This clonotype has ten or more counts. The rearrangement joins TRBV6-1 to TRBJ1-5, with 7 bases matching TRBD1. The CDR3 runs to 14 residues. The germline CDR1 and CDR2 sequences are MNHNS and SASEGT. Unmatched junction bases numbered 4, after V lost 5 bases and J lost 3 bases. The DNA of the CDR3 is TGTGCCAGCAGTAGACAGGGCACCAATCAGCCCCAGCATTTT. Amino acid sequence: CASSRQGTNQPQHF.

The CDR3 DNA follows: TGTGCCAGCAGTTTAGGACAGACTAGCGGGCGACGCACAGATACGCAGTATTTT. Protein product: CASSLGQTSGRRTDTQYF. The chain recombines TRBV12-3 or TRBV12-4 with TRBJ2-3, with 10 bases identical to TRBD2. This CDR3 is 18 amino acids long. With V trimmed by 1 base and J by 1 base, 8 bases remained unmatched.

Of note for this clonotype: A read error may explain this, as a much larger clone is one base away. CDR3 in amino acids: CASSVPGQHNEELFF. The CDR3 DNA sequence: TGTGCCAGCAGTGTACCGGGACAGCATAATGAAGAACTGTTTTTT. The chain couples TRBV6-1 to TRBJ1-4; 7 nucleotides agree with TRBD1. The CDR3 extends over 15 amino acids. Germline loops: CDR1 MNHNS, CDR2 SASEGT.

This clonotype was observed at least ten times. This sequence joins TRBV27 and TRBJ1-1; no clear D. Germline assignment: CDR1 MNHEY and CDR2 SMNVEV (reference sequence). The V end was cut by 6 bases, the J end by 4 bases, with 6 bases between. CDR3 length equals 11 residues. The CDR3 DNA sequence: TGTGCCAGCAGGGCGGGCACTGAAGCTTTCTTT. This codes for CASRAGTEAFF.

A few counts support this clonotype. The chain joins TRBV6-4 to TRBJ2-7, with 9 nucleotides matching TRBD2. Germline V gene data show CDR1 as MRHNA and CDR2 as SNTAGT. CDR3 length: 14 amino acids. Unmatched junction bases numbered 7, after V lost 8 bases and J lost 2 bases. CDR3 in amino acids: CASLAREGPYEQYF. The CDR3 DNA reads as TGTGCCAGCCTTGCGCGGGAGGGCCCCTACGAGCAGTACTTC.

The genes are TRBV19 and TRBJ1-1; D is ambiguous. The germline gives CDR1 LNHDA, CDR2 SQIVND (reference sequence). This CDR3 spans 14 amino acids. V shed 3 bases and J shed 3 bases, with 11 bases lying between them. The CDR3 DNA sequence: TGTGCCAGTAGTATTTTCGTGTTTGACACTGAAGCTTTCTTT. Its translation is CASSIFVFDTEAFF.

This clonotype was recorded at least ten times. This sequence joins TRBV27 and TRBJ2-5, with D possibly matching TRBD2 (6 bases). The V gene lost 4 bases and the J gene lost 5 bases, with 11 bases spanning the gap. This CDR3 is built from 13 residues. Germline V gene sequence: CDR1 MNHEY, CDR2 SMNVEV (reference sequence). In DNA form, the CDR3 reads TGTGCCAGCAGTTCCCAAGCGGGTGAGACCCAGTACTTC. Translating gives CASSSQAGETQYF.

In regard to this clonotype: An end of the junction does not agree with germline; a read error may underlie this. The genes are TRBV19 and TRBJ2-2, with D maybe TRBD2 (5 bases). Germline assignment: CDR1 LNHDA and CDR2 SQIVND (reference sequence). The CDR3 sequence is 12 residues long. CDR3 residues: CASSASTGELVF. The CDR3 coding sequence is TGTGCCAGTAGTGCGAGCACCGGGGAGCTGGTTTTT.

This clonotype occurred many times. The chain combines TRBV7-2 with TRBJ1-2; TRBD1 aligns across 7 bases. The CDR3 runs to 12 residues. CDR1 SGHTA and CDR2 FQGNSA come from the germline V gene. Losses at the gene ends were 5 bases for V and 14 bases for J; bases not matched to a gene: 11. The CDR3 region has the DNA TGTGCCAGCAGCCGGGGAACAGGGGATTTAACCTTC. Translating it yields CASSRGTGDLTF.

The sample holds many counts of this clonotype. The V call is TRBV28, the J call TRBJ2-4; 9 nucleotides align to TRBD1. This CDR3 is built from 13 residues. Germline values: CDR1 MDHEN, CDR2 SYDVKM. The J segment lost 6 bases and the V segment lost 6 bases, leaving 3 bases of the junction unmatched. Written as DNA, the CDR3 is TGTGCCAGCAGCCTGACAGGGGGAAACATTCAGTACTTC. Translating it yields CASSLTGGNIQYF.

This clonotype was seen a handful of times. V is TRBV15 and J is TRBJ2-5; TRBD2 matches 10 bases. Looked up from germline, CDR1 is LNHNV and CDR2 is YYDKDF (reference sequence). Trimming at V came to 1 base and at J to 0 bases, leaving 2 bases not matched to a gene. There are 16 residues in the CDR3. This CDR3 reads CATSRGTSGHQETQYF. The CDR3 nucleotides read TGTGCCACCAGCAGAGGGACTAGCGGCCACCAAGAGACCCAGTACTTC.

The table lists this clonotype with many counts. The genes are TRBV2 and TRBJ2-7; TRBD1 matches 9 bases. This CDR3 spans 15 amino acids. Germline V lookup: CDR1 SNHLY, CDR2 FYNNEI. Losses at the gene ends were 5 bases for V and 2 bases for J; bases not matched to a gene: 7. The CDR3 here is CASSPGTGLPYEQYF. CDR3 nucleotides: TGTGCCAGCAGTCCCGGGACAGGGCTCCCCTACGAGCAGTACTTC. Full variable domain (remainder filled in from reference TRBV2 and TRBJ2-7): EPEVTQTPSHQVTQMGQEVILRCVPISNHLYFYWYRQILGQKVEFLVSFYNNEISEKSEIFDDQFSVERPDGSNFTLKIRSTKLEDSAMYFCASSPGTGLPYEQYFGPGTRLTVT.

In this sample, this clonotype turned up many times. The chain recombines TRBV28 with TRBJ1-5, with TRBD1 matching 8 bases. From germline, CDR1 is MDHEN and CDR2 SYDVKM. The CDR3 totals 16 residues. V dropped 5 bases and J dropped 5; count of bases not matched to a gene: 11. CDR3 sequence (DNA): TGTGCCAGCAGTGCATGGACAGGGTTGGGCCATCAGCCCCAGCATTTT. This gives the protein CASSAWTGLGHQPQHF.

This clonotype was seen many times. This sequence joins TRBV3-1 and TRBJ1-1; 10 nucleotides agree with TRBD1. Per the germline V gene, CDR1 is LGHDT and CDR2 is YNNKEL (reference sequence). The CDR3 totals 13 residues. V lost 4 bases to trimming and J lost 6 bases; unmatched junction nucleotides: 2. CDR3 bases: TGTGCCAGCAGCCTGGGACAGGGGTCTGAAGCTTTCTTT. Translated: CASSLGQGSEAFF.

This clonotype showed up just a few times. The rearrangement joins TRBV4-3 to TRBJ2-7, with D possibly matching TRBD1 (5 bases). This CDR3 is 13 amino acids long. The ends were cut back, 3 bases at V and 5 bases at J, with 11 bases in the middle. Germline CDR1 and CDR2: LGHNA and YSLEER. Here the CDR3 DNA reads TGCGCCAGCAGCCAGACCGACAGAGACGAGCAGTACTTC. Translation: CASSQTDRDEQYF.

The table lists this clonotype with many counts. The V and J genes are TRBV7-9 and TRBJ2-7; D could derive from TRBD1 or TRBD2 (5 bases each). The V end lost 4 bases, the J end lost 6 bases, and 13 bases lay between the germline ends. The CDR3 is 13 residues long. The germline CDR1 and CDR2 sequences are SEHNR and FQNEAQ (reference sequence). The CDR3 loop is CASSWDDDGEQYF. The CDR3 DNA follows: TGTGCCAGCAGCTGGGACGACGACGGCGAGCAGTACTTC. The variable domain in full, with the rest retrieved from reference TRBV7-9 and TRBJ2-7, is DTGVSQNPRHKITKRGQNVTFRCDPISEHNRLYWYRQTLGQGPEFLTYFQNEAQLEKSRLLSDRFSAERPKGSFSTLEIQRTEQGDSAMYLCASSWDDDGEQYFGPGTRLTVT.

The chain combines TRBV2 with TRBJ2-6; D gene unclear. V lost 3 bases to trimming and J lost 4 bases, with 13 bases between them. This CDR3 has 16 amino acids. Germline lookup yields CDR1 SNHLY and CDR2 FYNNEI. The CDR3, as DNA: TGTGCCAGCAGTGATCAAAGGGTGGGAGGGGCCAACGTCCTGACTTTC. It translates to CASSDQRVGGANVLTF.

This clonotype was counted at least ten times. The CDR3 is CASSYRGTEAFF. CDR3 in DNA: TGTGCCAGCAGTTACAGGGGCACTGAAGCTTTCTTT. V gene TRBV28 combines with J gene TRBJ1-1; the match to TRBD1 covers 7 bases. Germline CDR1 reads MDHEN; CDR2 reads SYDVKM. CDR3 length: 12 residues. V trimming: 4 bases; J trimming: 4 bases; junction bases outside the gene matches: 0.

This clonotype was found a few times. The rearrangement joins TRBV25-1 to TRBJ1-1; D remains ambiguous. The germline V gene has CDR1 MGHDK and CDR2 SYGVNS. This CDR3 has 13 residues. The V end lost 6 bases, the J end lost 4 bases, and 12 bases lay between the germline ends. As DNA, the CDR3 is TGTGCCAGCAGAGCGGGCTCCGGCACTGAAGCTTTCTTT. Encoded protein: CASRAGSGTEAFF.

The sample holds many counts of this clonotype. The chain couples TRBV12-3 or TRBV12-4 to TRBJ2-7; 7 bases line up with TRBD1. The CDR3 length is 19 residues. The junction had 16 bases not matched to a gene; V was cut back by 1 base and J by 1 base. CDR3: CASSLGVAVFGTESYEQYF. The CDR3 coding sequence is TGTGCCAGCAGTTTAGGGGTTGCGGTTTTTGGGACAGAGTCCTACGAGCAGTACTTC.

This chain connects TRBV9 to TRBJ2-7; TRBD1 aligns across 10 bases. V shed 4 bases and J 5 bases; nucleotides not matched to a gene: 6. The length of the CDR3 is 14 residues. CDR1 and CDR2 from the germline V gene are SGDLS and YYNGEE. This CDR3 is CASSLGQGYDEQYF. For the CDR3, the DNA is TGTGCCAGCAGCCTGGGACAGGGGTACGACGAGCAGTACTTC.